The 18 T cell receptor beta chains listed next were all sequenced from one sample in a study of CD8 T cells in ankylosing spondylitis. TCRdb re-called the 5' RACE reads through MiXCR, storing one row per CDR3 protein. The sample yields approximately 300,000 distinct CDR3 sequences, roughly 8% seen once. The antigens these receptors bind are not known. Whole-study results and caveats: For ankylosing spondylitis blood, a TCR beta motif of roughly 8 highly homologous variants appeared characteristic.

Sequencing was carried out using blood, either unsorted or a sorted T cell fraction (not recorded which). The receptors originated from a male donor with ankylosing spondylitis.

The chain combines TRBV5-1 with TRBJ1-1; D unresolved. There are 14 residues in the CDR3. The germline V and J ends were trimmed by 0 bases and 1 base, with 7 bases remaining between them. The germline V gene has CDR1 SGHRS and CDR2 YFSETQ. The DNA of the CDR3 is TGCGCCAGCAGCTTGGACGGGTCGAACACTGAAGCTTTCTTT. Protein: CASSLDGSNTEAFF.

This clonotype has a count of ten or more. This sequence joins TRBV29-1 and TRBJ2-1; 9 nucleotides align to TRBD2. The CDR3 is made up of 14 amino acids. J gave up 9 bases and V 6 bases, and 12 bases lay outside the gene matches. Germline V CDR1 and CDR2: SQVTM, ANQGSEA. The CDR3 here is CSVAGTSLTVEQFF. The DNA for the CDR3 is TGCAGCGTAGCCGGGACTAGCTTAACAGTTGAGCAGTTCTTC.

This clonotype appeared many times. The junction and the germline gene differ at one end; a read error may be behind it. This rearrangement joins TRBV20-1 to TRBJ2-7; 9 bases line up with TRBD2. The CDR3 consists of 13 residues. Germline V gene lookup returns CDR1 DFQATT and CDR2 SNEGSKA (reference sequence). The chain's CDR3 is CSARAGGFHEQYF. The CDR3 DNA follows: TGCAGTGCAAGAGCGGGAGGTTTCCACGAGCAGTACTTC.

The chain links TRBV15 to TRBJ2-7, with 13 bases matching TRBD2. Germline V lookup: CDR1 LNHNV, CDR2 YYDKDF (reference sequence). The CDR3 has 17 amino acids. With V trimmed by 9 bases and J by 0 bases, 11 bases remained unmatched. The CDR3 sequence is CATRRLAGGPSSYEQYF. As DNA, the CDR3 is TGTGCCACTCGCCGACTAGCGGGAGGCCCGAGCTCCTACGAGCAGTACTTC.

This clonotype was observed at least ten times. The chain employs TRBV12-3 or TRBV12-4 and TRBJ1-1; D perhaps matches TRBD1 (6 bases). The V and J ends lost 3 bases and 4 bases respectively, with 18 bases between them. The CDR3 consists of 16 residues. CDR3 coding DNA: TGTGCCAGCAGTTTTATACCAGGGGCTGGGAGCACTGAAGCTTTCTTT. This sequence encodes CASSFIPGAGSTEAFF.

V gene TRBV7-2 combines with J gene TRBJ1-4, with a possible D match to TRBD1 (6 bases). CDR1 is SGHTA and CDR2 is FQGNSA in the germline V gene. Between the trimmed V and J ends, which lost 5 bases and 3 bases, there was a span of 13 bases. The CDR3 is made up of 15 amino acids. CDR3 residues: CASSLQGIPNEKLFF. Written as DNA, the CDR3 is TGTGCCAGCAGCCTACAGGGAATACCTAATGAAAAACTGTTTTTT. The full variable domain, with the rest looked up from reference TRBV7-2 and TRBJ1-4, is GAGVSQSPSNKVTEKGKDVELRCDPISGHTALYWYRQSLGQGLEFLIYFQGNSAPDKSGLPSDRFSAERTGGSVSTLTIQRTQQEDSAVYLCASSLQGIPNEKLFFGSGTQLSVL.

In its sample, this clonotype was seen a few times. The chain has TRBV19 and TRBJ2-1; D gene ambiguous. V lost 0 bases and J 7 bases, leaving 16 bases between the germline ends. There are 16 residues in the CDR3. Germline loops: CDR1 LNHDA, CDR2 SQIVND (reference sequence). CDR3 sequence: CASSIEGIGPRNEQFF. The CDR3 DNA is TGTGCCAGTAGTATAGAAGGGATCGGCCCCAGGAATGAGCAGTTCTTC.

This clonotype has more than one count but fewer than ten. CDR3 in amino acids: CASREFLDASLMGGYTF. The CDR3 DNA follows: TGTGCCAGCAGGGAATTCCTGGACGCCTCGCTTATGGGTGGCTACACCTTC. The rearrangement joins TRBV6-1 to TRBJ1-2, with D unclear. Germline assignment: CDR1 MNHNS and CDR2 SASEGT. The CDR3 runs 17 residues. V shed 6 bases and J shed 7 bases, with 27 bases lying between them.

J is TRBJ2-3 and V is TRBV12-3 or TRBV12-4; 13 bases match TRBD2. The ends lost 8 bases at V and 0 bases at J; junction bases unmatched: 8. The CDR3 loop spans 17 amino acids. The DNA for the CDR3 is TGTGCCAGCTCCGGGACTAGCGGGGCCGCTAGCACAGATACGCAGTATTTT. This gives the protein CASSGTSGAASTDTQYF.

The table lists this clonotype with many counts. V is TRBV28 and J is TRBJ1-2; no clear D gene. The CDR3 contains 13 residues. V was pared by 3 bases and J by 2 bases, with 7 bases between. Germline loops: CDR1 MDHEN, CDR2 SYDVKM. The DNA of the CDR3 is TGTGCCAGCAGTTTCTCCCGGAACTATGGCTACACCTTC. It yields the protein CASSFSRNYGYTF.

In this sample, this clonotype turned up many times. The rearrangement links TRBV12-3 or TRBV12-4 to TRBJ1-3; a possible D gene is TRBD1 (5 bases). V gave up 4 bases and J gave up 8 bases, with 9 bases separating them. This CDR3 is built from 12 residues. DNA of the CDR3: TGTGCCAGCAGTTCAGGGCAATACACCATATATTTT. Residues: CASSSGQYTIYF.

This clonotype was seen a handful of times. The J gene is TRBJ2-7, the V gene TRBV5-4, with D perhaps TRBD1 (6 bases). This CDR3 is built from 13 residues. V lost 3 bases and J lost 6, with 13 bases in between. Germline lookup yields CDR1 SGHNT and CDR2 YYREEE (reference sequence). DNA for the CDR3: TGTGCCAGCAGCTGGGTTGGGGGCTCCGAGCAGTACTTC. It encodes CASSWVGGSEQYF.

The genes are TRBV2 and TRBJ2-4, with 10 bases that match TRBD2. V gave up 6 bases and J gave up 8 bases; unmatched junction bases: 7. The CDR3 consists of 14 residues. CDR1 is SNHLY and CDR2 is FYNNEI in the germline V gene. CDR3 DNA: TGTGCCAGCAGGGTAGCGGGAGGTGTTGACATTCAGTACTTC. Residues: CASRVAGGVDIQYF.

This clonotype has just a few counts. The chain is built from TRBV5-1 and TRBJ2-2; the D gene could be TRBD1 or TRBD2 (5 bases each). Germline loops: CDR1 SGHRS, CDR2 YFSETQ. This CDR3 comprises 16 residues. Between the trimmed V and J ends, which lost 0 bases and 2 bases, there was a span of 11 bases. DNA of the CDR3: TGCGCCAGCAGCTTGGATGGGGACGTTAACACCGGGGAGCTGTTTTTT. It translates to CASSLDGDVNTGELFF. Together with reference TRBV5-1 and TRBJ2-2, the CDR3 gives the full variable domain: KAGVTQTPRYLIKTRGQQVTLSCSPISGHRSVSWYQQTPGQGLQFLFEYFSETQRNKGNFPGRFSGRQFSNSRSEMNVSTLELGDSALYLCASSLDGDVNTGELFFGEGSRLTVL.

The chain recombines TRBV20-1 with TRBJ1-1; no firm D call. The CDR3 consists of 15 residues. Germline loops: CDR1 DFQATT, CDR2 SNEGSKA (reference sequence). V was pared by 7 bases and J by 5 bases, with 23 bases between. CDR3 coding DNA: TGCAGTGTCGCGTTTCCGGGTTTAGAAAGAACTGAAGCTTTCTTT. Amino acids: CSVAFPGLERTEAFF.

In this sample, this clonotype turned up many times. The genes are TRBV20-1 and TRBJ2-5; D is ambiguous. Germline CDR1 DFQATT, CDR2 SNEGSKA (reference sequence). V gave up 4 bases and J gave up 7 bases, with 16 bases separating them. The CDR3 is made up of 13 amino acids. The CDR3: CSAIELSKPTQYF. DNA for the CDR3: TGCAGTGCTATCGAACTTTCTAAACCGACCCAGTACTTC.

This clonotype has only a few counts. V usage is TRBV4-2 and J usage is TRBJ2-1; D call uncertain. Germline CDR1 reads LGHNA; CDR2 reads YNFKEQ. The CDR3 has 17 residues. Between the trimmed V and J ends, which lost 5 bases and 0 bases, there was a span of 17 bases. The CDR3 sequence is CASSDVAPESSYNEQFF. The DNA of the CDR3 is TGTGCCAGCAGCGACGTGGCTCCCGAGAGCTCCTACAATGAGCAGTTCTTC.

This rearrangement joins TRBV20-1 to TRBJ2-5; the D is unclear. The CDR3 is 15 amino acids. Germline V gene data show CDR1 as DFQATT and CDR2 as SNEGSKA (reference sequence). The V end was cut by 0 bases, the J end by 3 bases, with 14 bases between. The CDR3 reads CSARDGSKTKETQYF. DNA for the CDR3: TGCAGTGCTAGAGATGGCAGCAAGACAAAAGAGACCCAGTACTTC.